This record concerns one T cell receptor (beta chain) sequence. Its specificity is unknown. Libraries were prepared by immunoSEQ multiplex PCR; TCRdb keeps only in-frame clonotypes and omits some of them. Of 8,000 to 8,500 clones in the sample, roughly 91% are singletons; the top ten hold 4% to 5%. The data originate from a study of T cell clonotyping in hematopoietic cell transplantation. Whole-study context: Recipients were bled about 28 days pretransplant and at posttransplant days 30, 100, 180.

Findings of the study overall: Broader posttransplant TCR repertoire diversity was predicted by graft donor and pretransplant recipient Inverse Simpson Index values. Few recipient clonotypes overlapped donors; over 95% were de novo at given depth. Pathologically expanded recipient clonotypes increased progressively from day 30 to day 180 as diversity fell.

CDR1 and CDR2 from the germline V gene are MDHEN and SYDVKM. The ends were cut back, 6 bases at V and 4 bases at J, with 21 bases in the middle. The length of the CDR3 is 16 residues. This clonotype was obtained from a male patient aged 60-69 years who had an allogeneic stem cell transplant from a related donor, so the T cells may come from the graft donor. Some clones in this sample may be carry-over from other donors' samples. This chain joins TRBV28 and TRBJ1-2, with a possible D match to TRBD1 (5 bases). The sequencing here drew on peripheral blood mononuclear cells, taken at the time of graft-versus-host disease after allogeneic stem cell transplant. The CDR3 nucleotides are TGTGCCAGCAGCTTTCCCCGACAGCTAAAGGGCTATGGCTACACCTTC. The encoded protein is CASSFPRQLKGYGYTF.